This passage covers 8 T cell receptor beta chains from one sample sequenced in a study of PD-L1 blockade in urothelial cancer. The data were produced by immunoSEQ multiplex PCR, yet TCRdb's version contains in-frame clones alone and is incomplete. The table includes 45,000 or so clones, approximately 82% detected once. The material sequenced was PBMCs, taken around atezolizumab (anti-PD-L1) treatment. Every receptor here comes from a man between 65 and 79 years old with urothelial cancer.

This clone was seen only a few times. The chain carries TRBV19 and TRBJ1-1; D is perhaps TRBD1 (5 bases). This CDR3 contains 14 residues. Germline CDR1 reads LNHDA; CDR2 reads SQIVND (reference sequence). Deletions cut 5 bases from V and 4 bases from J, with 14 bases between. In nucleotides, the CDR3 is TGTGCCAGTAGTCGTCTGGGGGAGGGCACTGAAGCTTTCTTT. Translated: CASSRLGEGTEAFF.

This chain connects TRBV5-1 to TRBJ2-7, with 14 positions matching TRBD2. The CDR3 is made up of 15 amino acids. CDR1 is SGHRS and CDR2 is YFSETQ in the germline V gene. Trimming removed 5 bases from V and 9 bases from J; junction bases left unmatched: 10. In DNA, the CDR3 is TGCGCCAGCAGACCCGGGACTAGCGGGAGTTATGGGCAGTACTTC. It encodes CASRPGTSGSYGQYF.

The chain links TRBV15 to TRBJ2-7; TRBD1 matches at 8 bases. The CDR3 consists of 12 residues. The germline V gene has CDR1 LNHNV and CDR2 YYDKDF (reference sequence). V was pared by 6 bases and J by 5 bases, with 3 bases of the junction left unmatched. The CDR3 region is CATSSGGDEQYF. CDR3 in DNA: TGTGCCACCAGTTCAGGGGGCGACGAGCAGTACTTC.

This chain links TRBV19 with TRBJ2-1, with 10 bases identical to TRBD1. Germline lookup yields CDR1 LNHDA and CDR2 SQIVND (reference sequence). With 5 bases clipped from V and 8 bases from J, the junction kept 15 bases outside the gene matches. CDR3 size: 17 residues. CDR3 amino acids: CASSRDRGRGGSDEQFF. CDR3 sequence (DNA): TGTGCCAGTAGTCGGGACAGGGGAAGGGGCGGGAGTGATGAGCAGTTCTTC. The full variable domain, rest sourced from reference TRBV19 and TRBJ2-1, is DGGITQSPKYLFRKEGQNVTLSCEQNLNHDAMYWYRQDPGQGLRLIYYSQIVNDFQKGDIAEGYSVSREKKESFPLTVTSAQKNPTAFYLCASSRDRGRGGSDEQFFGPGTRLTVL.

V gene TRBV6-1 combines with J gene TRBJ1-6, with 9 bases aligning to TRBD1. CDR3 length equals 15 residues. J was trimmed by 9 bases and V by 4 bases; bases with no gene match: 7. Germline-derived CDR1 and CDR2 are MNHNS and SASEGT. The DNA for the CDR3 is TGTGCCAGCAGTGGGGGGACAGGGCGAGGTTCACCCCTCCACTTT. This codes for CASSGGTGRGSPLHF.

The gene calls are TRBV5-4 and TRBJ2-1, with D perhaps TRBD2 (5 bases). V lost 2 bases to trimming and J lost 2 bases, with 11 bases between them. Germline V gene lookup returns CDR1 SGHNT and CDR2 YYREEE (reference sequence). This CDR3 has 15 amino acids. Here the CDR3 reads CASSFPSGTYNEQFF. CDR3 nucleotides: TGTGCCAGCAGCTTCCCCAGCGGTACCTACAATGAGCAGTTCTTC. The full variable domain, its missing parts supplied by reference TRBV5-4 and TRBJ2-1, is ETGVTQSPTHLIKTRGQQVTLRCSSQSGHNTVSWYQQALGQGPQFIFQYYREEENGRGNFPPRFSGLQFPNYSSELNVNALELDDSALYLCASSFPSGTYNEQFFGPGTRLTVL.

The rearrangement uses TRBV28 and TRBJ1-1; 11 bases match TRBD1. The CDR3 has 15 amino acids. The J segment lost 3 bases and the V segment lost 8 bases, leaving 8 bases of the junction unmatched. Germline loops: CDR1 MDHEN, CDR2 SYDVKM. The chain's CDR3 is CASPRGTGGDTEAFF. CDR3 DNA: TGTGCCAGCCCTCGAGGGACAGGGGGAGACACTGAAGCTTTCTTT.

The chain has TRBV6-5 and TRBJ1-2, with 10 bases matching TRBD1. The CDR3 runs 15 residues. V was clipped by 0 bases and J by 4 bases; unmatched bases: 2. Germline values: CDR1 MNHEY, CDR2 SVGAGI. CDR3: CASSYSRTGGYGYTF. CDR3 bases: TGTGCCAGCAGTTACTCACGGACAGGGGGCTATGGCTACACCTTC.